The rows below give T cell receptor beta chains drawn from one sample of a study of cytomegalovirus exposure and HLA in healthy donors. The table came from immunoSEQ multiplex PCR; TCRdb's copy has only in-frame clones and leaves some out. The repertoire holds approximately 170,000 clones, with roughly four fifths as singletons. Sequencing used PBMCs. The receptors originated from a woman aged 25 to 39 in good health and CMV-seropositive. Each CDR3 is given with its conserved first and last residue. The order of the fields is CDR3 protein, CDR3 DNA, J gene, D gene, V gene, clone size. The D gene is left open where the match is weak. Clone size, where shown, is once, few, many, or a class for clones that have expanded.

CDR3aa: CASSPWGGAEAFF
CDR3nt: TGTGCCAGCAGCCCGTGGGGGGGGGCTGAAGCTTTCTTT
j_gene: TRBJ1-1
d_gene: -
v_gene: TRBV11-2
abundance: -

CDR3aa: CATSSRGNQPQHF
CDR3nt: TGTGCCACCAGCAGCAGGGGAAATCAGCCCCAGCATTTT
j_gene: TRBJ1-5
d_gene: -
v_gene: TRBV15
abundance: -

CDR3aa: CASSRGQNTEAFF
CDR3nt: TGTGCCAGCTCCCGGGGACAGAACACTGAAGCTTTCTTT
j_gene: TRBJ1-1
d_gene: -
v_gene: TRBV18
abundance: -

CDR3aa: CASSLGGAGTSGRLNEQFF
CDR3nt: TGTGCCAGCAGCTTAGGGGGTGCCGGGACTAGCGGGAGGCTCAATGAGCAGTTCTTC
j_gene: TRBJ2-1
d_gene: TRBD2
v_gene: TRBV7-2
abundance: -

CDR3aa: CASRTSDTYEQYF
CDR3nt: TGTGCCAGCAGAACTAGCGACACCTACGAGCAGTACTTC
j_gene: TRBJ2-7
d_gene: TRBD2
v_gene: TRBV7-2
abundance: -

CDR3aa: CASSPRGKETQYF
CDR3nt: TGTGCCAGCAGCCCACGGGGTAAAGAGACCCAGTACTTC
j_gene: TRBJ2-5
d_gene: -
v_gene: TRBV28
abundance: -

CDR3aa: CASSQGQGAYEQYF
CDR3nt: TGCGCCAGCAGCCAAGGACAGGGGGCATACGAGCAGTACTTC
j_gene: TRBJ2-7
d_gene: TRBD1
v_gene: TRBV4-1
abundance: -

CDR3aa: CASSGGAPPPYEQYF
CDR3nt: TGTGCCAGCAGCGGAGGGGCTCCCCCACCCTACGAGCAGTACTTC
j_gene: TRBJ2-7
d_gene: -
v_gene: TRBV7-9
abundance: few

CDR3aa: CASSLDGLAVNEQFF
CDR3nt: TGTGCCAGCAGCTTAGACGGGTTAGCGGTGAATGAGCAGTTCTTC
j_gene: TRBJ2-1
d_gene: -
v_gene: TRBV11-2
abundance: -

CDR3aa: CASSRDRDTTYEQYF
CDR3nt: TGCGCCAGCTCACGAGACCGGGACACCACCTACGAGCAGTACTTC
j_gene: TRBJ2-7
d_gene: -
v_gene: TRBV10-1
abundance: -

CDR3aa: CASSEGRERRHEQYF
CDR3nt: TGTGCCAGCAGTGAGGGGCGGGAGAGGCGGCACGAGCAGTACTTC
j_gene: TRBJ2-7
d_gene: TRBD2
v_gene: TRBV2
abundance: -

CDR3aa: CSVAGLAESSYNEQFF
CDR3nt: TGCAGCGTCGCGGGACTAGCGGAATCCTCCTACAATGAGCAGTTCTTC
j_gene: TRBJ2-1
d_gene: TRBD2
v_gene: TRBV29-1
abundance: -

CDR3aa: CASSVYGSWFF
CDR3nt: TGTGCCAGCAGTGTATACGGGTCGTGGTTCTTC
j_gene: TRBJ2-1
d_gene: -
v_gene: TRBV28
abundance: few

CDR3aa: CASGHRGPGNTIYF
CDR3nt: TGTGCCAGCGGCCACAGGGGACCTGGAAACACCATATATTTT
j_gene: TRBJ1-3
d_gene: TRBD1
v_gene: TRBV6-1
abundance: once

CDR3aa: CASSRRGYEQYF
CDR3nt: TGTGCCAGCAGTAGGAGGGGATACGAGCAGTACTTC
j_gene: TRBJ2-7
d_gene: -
v_gene: TRBV2
abundance: few

CDR3aa: CASSAWGRRGLAAYEQYF
CDR3nt: TGTGCCAGCAGCGCGTGGGGTCGTAGGGGACTAGCGGCATACGAGCAGTACTTC
j_gene: TRBJ2-7
d_gene: TRBD2
v_gene: TRBV5-6
abundance: -

CDR3aa: CAAQQVEFKDLHF
CDR3nt: TGTGCCGCTCAACAGGTGGAATTCAAAGACCTCCACTTT
j_gene: TRBJ1-6
d_gene: -
v_gene: TRBV28
abundance: -

CDR3aa: CASSLAGQSYEQYF
CDR3nt: TGTGCCAGCAGCTTAGCGGGGCAGTCCTACGAGCAGTACTTC
j_gene: TRBJ2-7
d_gene: -
v_gene: TRBV7-6
abundance: -

CDR3aa: CQTTSGRAYEQFF
CDR3nt: TGCCAAACGACTAGCGGGAGGGCCTATGAGCAGTTCTTC
j_gene: TRBJ2-1
d_gene: TRBD2
v_gene: TRBV27
abundance: -

CDR3aa: CASSLVPGQGNGYTF
CDR3nt: TGTGCCAGCAGCTTAGTCCCGGGACAGGGGAATGGCTACACCTTC
j_gene: TRBJ1-2
d_gene: TRBD1
v_gene: TRBV7-8
abundance: few

CDR3aa: CASSIYRGDTQYF
CDR3nt: TGTGCCAGCAGCATTTACAGGGGAGATACGCAGTATTTT
j_gene: TRBJ2-3
d_gene: TRBD1
v_gene: TRBV5-4
abundance: few

CDR3aa: CASSRDSLGETQYF
CDR3nt: TGTGCCAGCAGCCGTGACTCCCTCGGGGAGACCCAGTACTTC
j_gene: TRBJ2-5
d_gene: -
v_gene: TRBV6-5
abundance: -

CDR3aa: CASSPPRGFSTDTQYF
CDR3nt: TGTGCCAGCAGCCCCCCCCGGGGTTTTAGCACAGATACGCAGTATTTT
j_gene: TRBJ2-3
d_gene: -
v_gene: TRBV13
abundance: -

CDR3aa: CASSPPGEGVNEKLFF
CDR3nt: TGTGCCAGCAGTCCCCCTGGGGAGGGGGTTAATGAAAAACTGTTTTTT
j_gene: TRBJ1-4
d_gene: -
v_gene: TRBV28
abundance: -

CDR3aa: CASSLGGPPDTQYF
CDR3nt: TGTGCCAGCAGCTTAGGAGGGCCCCCAGATACGCAGTATTTT
j_gene: TRBJ2-3
d_gene: -
v_gene: TRBV7-9
abundance: -

CDR3aa: CASSSGAGLAYEQYF
CDR3nt: TGTGCCAGCAGTTCAGGGGCAGGACTTGCTTACGAGCAGTACTTC
j_gene: TRBJ2-7
d_gene: -
v_gene: TRBV6-5
abundance: -

CDR3aa: CASSARRGTSGYNEQFF
CDR3nt: TGTGCCAGCAGCGCCAGACGTGGGACTAGCGGATACAATGAGCAGTTCTTC
j_gene: TRBJ2-1
d_gene: TRBD2
v_gene: TRBV7-9
abundance: -

CDR3aa: CASSKSAGGRHTQYF
CDR3nt: TGTGCCAGCTCCAAGTCGGCGGGAGGGAGACATACGCAGTATTTT
j_gene: TRBJ2-3
d_gene: TRBD2
v_gene: TRBV6-5
abundance: -

CDR3aa: CASSLNQGSTNEKLFF
CDR3nt: TGTGCCAGCAGTTTAAATCAGGGCAGTACTAATGAAAAACTGTTTTTT
j_gene: TRBJ1-4
d_gene: -
v_gene: TRBV28
abundance: -

CDR3aa: CASSLSSGVYGYTF
CDR3nt: TGTGCCAGCAGTTTATCTTCAGGGGTCTATGGCTACACCTTC
j_gene: TRBJ1-2
d_gene: -
v_gene: TRBV28
abundance: -

CDR3aa: CASSELDRGSGYTF
CDR3nt: TGTGCCAGCAGTGAACTGGACAGGGGATCTGGCTACACCTTC
j_gene: TRBJ1-2
d_gene: TRBD1
v_gene: TRBV6-1
abundance: -

CDR3aa: CASSFLLARFPGELFF
CDR3nt: TGTGCCAGCAGTTTTTTGCTAGCCCGGTTCCCCGGGGAGCTGTTTTTT
j_gene: TRBJ2-2
d_gene: -
v_gene: TRBV27
abundance: -

CDR3aa: CASSDPSRGSGNTIYF
CDR3nt: TGTGCCAGCAGCGATCCTTCAAGGGGGTCTGGAAACACCATATATTTT
j_gene: TRBJ1-3
d_gene: -
v_gene: TRBV7-9
abundance: -

CDR3aa: CASSYHLGTGGIIQYF
CDR3nt: TGTGCCAGCAGTTACCACCTTGGGACAGGGGGCATTATTCAGTACTTC
j_gene: TRBJ2-4
d_gene: TRBD1
v_gene: TRBV28
abundance: -

CDR3aa: CASSLGLADYEQYF
CDR3nt: TGTGCCAGCAGCTTAGGACTAGCGGACTACGAGCAGTACTTC
j_gene: TRBJ2-7
d_gene: TRBD2
v_gene: TRBV7-9
abundance: -

CDR3aa: CASSQPTGYTDTQYF
CDR3nt: TGTGCCAGCAGCCAACCGACAGGCTACACAGATACGCAGTATTTT
j_gene: TRBJ2-3
d_gene: -
v_gene: TRBV14
abundance: few

CDR3aa: CASSQTRTSGSGTDTQYF
CDR3nt: TGTGCCAGCAGCCAGACTCGGACTAGCGGGAGCGGCACAGATACGCAGTATTTT
j_gene: TRBJ2-3
d_gene: TRBD2
v_gene: TRBV4-2
abundance: -

CDR3aa: CASSFPGQGLMNTEAFF
CDR3nt: TGCGCCAGCAGCTTTCCGGGACAGGGATTGATGAACACTGAAGCTTTCTTT
j_gene: TRBJ1-1
d_gene: TRBD1
v_gene: TRBV5-1
abundance: once

CDR3aa: CASSDFNYEQYF
CDR3nt: TGCGCCAGCAGTGATTTCAACTACGAGCAGTACTTC
j_gene: TRBJ2-7
d_gene: -
v_gene: TRBV10-1
abundance: -

CDR3aa: CASSPYETDTQYF
CDR3nt: TGTGCCAGCAGCCCCTATGAGACAGATACGCAGTATTTT
j_gene: TRBJ2-3
d_gene: -
v_gene: TRBV13
abundance: -

CDR3aa: CASSVGSGGGFEQYF
CDR3nt: TGTGCCAGCAGCGTAGGGTCGGGGGGCGGCTTCGAGCAGTACTTC
j_gene: TRBJ2-7
d_gene: -
v_gene: TRBV9
abundance: few

CDR3aa: CASRTGVDEQYF
CDR3nt: TGCGCCAGCAGGACAGGGGTAGACGAGCAGTACTTC
j_gene: TRBJ2-7
d_gene: TRBD1
v_gene: TRBV5-1
abundance: -

CDR3aa: CATRAAGSNNEQFF
CDR3nt: TGTGCCACCAGAGCGGCGGGAAGCAACAATGAGCAGTTCTTC
j_gene: TRBJ2-1
d_gene: -
v_gene: TRBV19
abundance: -

CDR3aa: CASSGLNEQYF
CDR3nt: TGTGCCAGCAGCGGCCTCAACGAGCAGTACTTC
j_gene: TRBJ2-7
d_gene: -
v_gene: TRBV13
abundance: -

CDR3aa: CASRVAGTNEQFF
CDR3nt: TGTGCCAGCAGGGTAGCGGGCACCAATGAGCAGTTCTTC
j_gene: TRBJ2-1
d_gene: TRBD2
v_gene: TRBV28
abundance: few

CDR3aa: CASSARQGANEQYF
CDR3nt: TGTGCCAGCAGCGCCCGACAGGGGGCGAACGAGCAGTACTTC
j_gene: TRBJ2-7
d_gene: TRBD1
v_gene: TRBV9
abundance: -

CDR3aa: CASSRIDGTQYF
CDR3nt: TGTGCCAGCAGTAGAATCGATGGGACCCAGTACTTC
j_gene: TRBJ2-5
d_gene: -
v_gene: TRBV7-9
abundance: few

CDR3aa: CASRHYYESGYTF
CDR3nt: TGTGCCAGCAGACACTATTATGAATCCGGCTACACCTTC
j_gene: TRBJ1-2
d_gene: -
v_gene: TRBV5-6
abundance: -

CDR3aa: CASSLQGALDYGYTF
CDR3nt: TGCGCCAGCAGCTTACAGGGGGCGCTGGACTATGGCTACACCTTC
j_gene: TRBJ1-2
d_gene: TRBD1
v_gene: TRBV5-1
abundance: -